This entry is about one T cell receptor (beta chain). In the original workflow: Reference gene primer amplification yielded estimated nucleated cell counts. Sequenced by immunoSEQ multiplex PCR; TCRdb stores in-frame clones only, minus some. That table is the source of V, J and clone size, and D and trimming were worked out from the DNA. The data contain 35,000 to 45,000 clones, approximately 80% of them singletons. These data belong to a study of blood T cell repertoires in COVID-19. For the study at large: There were acute and convalescent COVID-19 samples, and they came from the United States, Italy and Spain. The analysed material was cDNA or gDNA that came from T cells, B-cell-depleted T cells, or PBMCs.

There are 14 residues in the CDR3. Trimming removed 5 bases from V and 10 bases from J; junction bases left unmatched: 6. Germline loops: CDR1 SEHNR, CDR2 FQNEAQ (reference sequence). The sequenced material came from peripheral blood. The chain has TRBV7-9 and TRBJ2-3; the match to TRBD2 covers 13 bases. The origin of this receptor is a man aged 65 to 79 with active or convalescent COVID-19. This CDR3 reads CASSPGLAGPPQYF. As DNA, the CDR3 is TGTGCCAGCAGCCCGGGACTAGCGGGGCCTCCGCAGTATTTT. Full variable domain (remainder filled in from reference TRBV7-9 and TRBJ2-3): DTGVSQNPRHKITKRGQNVTFRCDPISEHNRLYWYRQTLGQGPEFLTYFQNEAQLEKSRLLSDRFSAERPKGSFSTLEIQRTEQGDSAMYLCASSPGLAGPPQYFGPGTRLTVL.